This TCR beta chain was documented in a study of blood T cell repertoires in COVID-19. In the study overall: Acute and convalescent COVID-19 samples came from the United States, Italy and Spain. T cells, B-cell-depleted T cells, or PBMCs supplied cDNA or gDNA.

This CDR3 comprises 14 residues. Germline CDR1 is SGHRS and CDR2 is YFSETQ. Trimming cost V 2 bases and J 2 bases; bases outside gene matches: 3. In the authors' methods: Reference gene primer amplification gave nucleated cell count estimates. Assay: immunoSEQ multiplex PCR; the TCRdb copy retains only in-frame clones and omits some. V and J calls and clone size are given by that table; D and trimming were obtained from the DNA. The table has about 140,000 clones, 76% seen once. The chain joins TRBV5-1 to TRBJ1-2; 7 bases map to TRBD1. The receptor's source is a woman older than 75 with active or convalescent COVID-19. The specimen sequenced was peripheral blood. CDR3 nucleotides: TGCGCCAGCAGCTTACAGGGGAGCAACTATGGCTACACCTTC. Its protein product is CASSLQGSNYGYTF.